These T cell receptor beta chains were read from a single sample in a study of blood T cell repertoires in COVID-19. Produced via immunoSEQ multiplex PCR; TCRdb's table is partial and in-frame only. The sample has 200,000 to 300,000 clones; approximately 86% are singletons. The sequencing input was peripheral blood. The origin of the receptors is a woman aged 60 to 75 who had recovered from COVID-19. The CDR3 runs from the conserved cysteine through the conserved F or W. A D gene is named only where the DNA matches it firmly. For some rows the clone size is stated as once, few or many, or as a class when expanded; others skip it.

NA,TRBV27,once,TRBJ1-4,CASASDRPNEKLFF,TGTGCCAGCGCTTCCGACAGACCTAATGAAAAACTGTTTTTT
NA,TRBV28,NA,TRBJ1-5,CASRDTGLNQPQHF,TGTGCCAGCAGGGACACAGGGCTTAATCAGCCCCAGCATTTT
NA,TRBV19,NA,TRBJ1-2,CASSVQADYGYTF,TGTGCCAGTAGTGTACAGGCTGACTATGGCTACACCTTC
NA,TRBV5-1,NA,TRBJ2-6,CASSLQGRSGANVLTF,TGCGCCAGCAGCTTACAGGGACGCTCTGGGGCCAACGTCCTGACTTTC
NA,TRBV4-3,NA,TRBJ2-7,CASSQSVPRAYEQYF,TGCGCCAGCAGCCAATCAGTCCCCAGGGCCTACGAGCAGTACTTC
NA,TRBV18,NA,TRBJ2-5,CASSPPIWGGRETQYF,TGTGCCAGCTCACCACCTATATGGGGGGGCCGAGAGACCCAGTACTTC
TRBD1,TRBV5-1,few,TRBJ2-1,CASSYDRANEQFF,TGCGCCAGCAGCTACGACAGGGCTAATGAGCAGTTCTTC
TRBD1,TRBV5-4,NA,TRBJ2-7,CASSLGGTASYEQYF,TGTGCCAGCAGCTTGGGAGGGACAGCCTCCTACGAGCAGTACTTC
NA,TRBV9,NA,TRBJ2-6,CASSVGGPDSGANVLTF,TGTGCCAGTTCGGTTGGGGGCCCCGACTCTGGGGCCAACGTCCTGACTTTC
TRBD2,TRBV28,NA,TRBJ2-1,CASSLVAGGLNEQFF,TGTGCCAGCAGTTTGGTGGCGGGGGGGCTCAATGAGCAGTTCTTC
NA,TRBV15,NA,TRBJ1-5,CATSRDDVGAPGNQPQHF,TGTGCCACCAGCAGAGATGACGTGGGGGCGCCGGGCAATCAGCCCCAGCATTTT
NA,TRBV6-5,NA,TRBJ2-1,CASSPGIHNEQFF,TGTGCCAGCAGCCCCGGGATCCACAATGAGCAGTTCTTC
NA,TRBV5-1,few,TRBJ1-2,CASSRGTENYGYTF,TGCGCCAGCAGCCGGGGGACGGAGAACTATGGCTACACCTTC
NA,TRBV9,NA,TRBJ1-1,CASSIQVNTEAFF,TGTGCCAGCAGCATACAGGTGAACACTGAAGCTTTCTTT
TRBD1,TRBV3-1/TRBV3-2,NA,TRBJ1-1,CASSHNRGTTEAFF,TGTGCCAGCAGCCACAACAGGGGTACCACTGAAGCTTTCTTT
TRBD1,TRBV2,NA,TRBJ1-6,CASGDRGRSLHF,TGTGCCAGTGGGGACAGGGGAAGATCCCTCCACTTT
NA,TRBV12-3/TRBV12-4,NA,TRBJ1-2,CASSPQGYYGYTF,TGTGCCAGCAGTCCTCAGGGGTACTATGGCTACACCTTC
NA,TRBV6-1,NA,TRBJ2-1,CASSEGRTYNEQFF,TGTGCCAGCAGTGAAGGAAGAACTTACAATGAGCAGTTCTTC
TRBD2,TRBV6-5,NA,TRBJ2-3,CASSYSGLADTDTQYF,TGTGCCAGCAGTTACTCGGGACTAGCGGATACAGATACGCAGTATTTT
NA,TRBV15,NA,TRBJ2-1,CATSRDGGPGNEQFF,TGTGCCACCAGCAGAGACGGGGGGCCCGGCAATGAGCAGTTCTTC
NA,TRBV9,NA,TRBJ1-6,CASSVDRSSYNSPLHF,TGTGCCAGCAGCGTAGACCGGAGCTCCTATAATTCACCCCTCCACTTT
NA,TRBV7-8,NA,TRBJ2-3,CASSAPQGHPFLGQYF,TGTGCCAGCAGCGCCCCACAGGGCCACCCCTTTCTAGGGCAGTATTTT
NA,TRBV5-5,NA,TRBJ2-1,CASSFRGWGGGNEQFF,TGTGCCAGCAGCTTCCGGGGTTGGGGTGGTGGCAATGAGCAGTTCTTC
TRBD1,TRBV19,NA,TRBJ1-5,CASSSDDRDLQPQHF,TGTGCCAGTAGTTCCGATGACAGGGACCTCCAGCCCCAGCATTTT
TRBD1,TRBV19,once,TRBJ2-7,CASSIEIGTVEQYF,TGTGCCAGTAGTATAGAGATTGGGACAGTCGAGCAGTACTTC
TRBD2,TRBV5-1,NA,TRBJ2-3,CASSPGTSADTQYF,TGCGCCAGCAGCCCGGGGACTAGTGCAGATACGCAGTATTTT
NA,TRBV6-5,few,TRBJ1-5,CASSYSGGPQHF,TGTGCCAGCAGTTACTCAGGCGGGCCCCAGCATTTT
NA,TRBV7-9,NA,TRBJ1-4,CASSLDGRGNEKLFF,TGTGCCAGCAGCTTAGATGGCAGGGGTAATGAAAAACTGTTTTTT
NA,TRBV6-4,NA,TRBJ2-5,CASARGAVVQETQYF,TGTGCCAGCGCCAGGGGGGCTGTGGTCCAAGAGACCCAGTACTTC
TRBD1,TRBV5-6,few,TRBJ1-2,CASRRVGTANYGYTF,TGTGCCAGCAGGAGAGTCGGGACAGCTAACTATGGCTACACCTTC
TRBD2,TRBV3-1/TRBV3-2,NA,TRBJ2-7,CASSQAGTSGEQYF,TGTGCCAGCAGCCAAGCCGGGACTAGCGGCGAGCAGTACTTC
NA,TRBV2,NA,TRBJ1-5,CASSALTPTQPQHF,TGTGCCAGCAGTGCTCTAACCCCCACTCAGCCCCAGCATTTT
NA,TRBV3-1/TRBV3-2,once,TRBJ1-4,CASSRPGLKGEKLFF,TGTGCCAGCAGCCGGCCGGGACTCAAGGGAGAAAAACTGTTTTTT
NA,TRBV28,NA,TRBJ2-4,CASSPPTRSAKNIQYF,TGTGCCAGCAGCCCCCCTACGAGGTCAGCCAAAAACATTCAGTACTTC
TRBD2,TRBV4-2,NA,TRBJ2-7,CASSQDLRLAGESYEQYF,TGTGCCAGCAGCCAAGATCTAAGACTAGCGGGGGAGTCCTACGAGCAGTACTTC
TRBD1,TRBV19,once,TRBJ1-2,CASSIAGRTGGVLNYGYTF,TGTGCCAGTAGTATTGCGGGGCGGACAGGGGGAGTATTGAACTATGGCTACACCTTC
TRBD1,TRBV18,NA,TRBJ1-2,CASSRDSNYGYTF,TGTGCCAGCTCACGGGACAGTAACTATGGCTACACCTTC
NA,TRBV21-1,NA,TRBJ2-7,CASSKTTGGDEQYF,TGTGCCAGCAGCAAGACGACAGGGGGTGACGAGCAGTACTTC
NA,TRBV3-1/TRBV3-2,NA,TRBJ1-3,CASSQAGRAGNTIYF,TGTGCCAGCAGCCAAGCAGGCAGGGCTGGAAACACCATATATTTT
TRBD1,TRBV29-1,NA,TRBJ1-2,CSGGQGASFGYTF,TGCAGCGGTGGACAGGGGGCCTCCTTTGGCTACACCTTC